The clone carrying this TCR beta chain was recorded at least ten times. The antigen remains undetermined. This CDR3 has 10 residues. The V and J ends lost 6 bases and 3 bases respectively, with 2 bases between them. Germline lookup yields CDR1 MNHNS and CDR2 SASEGT. TCRdb redid the calling of the reads with MiXCR, one entry per CDR3 protein. The sample lists about a million distinct CDR3 sequences, approximately 33% occurring once. This specimen comes from a study of T cell repertoires in cytomegalovirus infection. Study information: Public TCR beta signature analysis indicated the presence of both CMV infection and matching HLA type.

General study results and limits: Frequencies of public TCR beta families were cumulated, and this identified carriers of CMV plus the relevant HLA.

The sequence was collected from a human donor in good health (CMV status not recorded). Some clones in this sample may be carry-over from other donors' samples. The sequences come from cultured CD8+ T cells from PBMCs, collected from culture after CMV antigen stimulation. This rearrangement joins TRBV6-1 to TRBJ1-2; D uncertain. This CDR3 is CASRDYGYTF. The DNA of the CDR3 is TGTGCCAGCAGAGACTATGGCTACACCTTC.